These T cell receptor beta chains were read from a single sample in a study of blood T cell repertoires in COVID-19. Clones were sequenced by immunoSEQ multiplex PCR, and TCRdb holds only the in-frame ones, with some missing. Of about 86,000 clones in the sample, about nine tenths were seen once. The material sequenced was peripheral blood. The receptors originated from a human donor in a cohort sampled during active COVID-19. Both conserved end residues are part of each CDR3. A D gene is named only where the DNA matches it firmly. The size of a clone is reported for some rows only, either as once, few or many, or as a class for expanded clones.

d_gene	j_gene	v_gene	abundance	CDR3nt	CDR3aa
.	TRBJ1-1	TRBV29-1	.	TGCAGCGTTGTAGGGGCGGGAGACACTGAAGCTTTCTTT	CSVVGAGDTEAFF
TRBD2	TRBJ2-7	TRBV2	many	TGTGCCAGCATTACCCCCTCCGGCGGGGGAGACGGATACGAGCAGTACTTC	CASITPSGGGDGYEQYF
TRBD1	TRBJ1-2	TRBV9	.	TGTGCCAGCAGCGAGGGGACAGACTATGGCTACACCTTC	CASSEGTDYGYTF
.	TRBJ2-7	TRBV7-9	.	TGTGCCAGCAGCCCTGGACTATCTTCCTACGAGCAGTACTTC	CASSPGLSSYEQYF
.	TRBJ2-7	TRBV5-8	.	TGTGCCAGCAGCTTGGCCCTGGCGCGGTCGTCCTACGAGCAGTACTTC	CASSLALARSSYEQYF
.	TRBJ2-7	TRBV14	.	TGTGCCAGCAGCCAGATGTCCGTCGGGAGAACTTTCGAGCAGTACTTC	CASSQMSVGRTFEQYF
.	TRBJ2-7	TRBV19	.	TGTGCCAGTATACGAGGGATTCCGGGCGAGCAGTACTTC	CASIRGIPGEQYF
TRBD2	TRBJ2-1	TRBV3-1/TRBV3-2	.	TGTGCCAGCAGCCAGCGGGGGGGGATGGTGGGCAATGAGCAGTTCTTC	CASSQRGGMVGNEQFF
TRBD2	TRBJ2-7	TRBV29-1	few	TGCAGCGTTGCTCGGACTAGCGGGAGGGCCGGGGAGCAGTACTTC	CSVARTSGRAGEQYF
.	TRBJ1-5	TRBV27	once	TGTGCCAGTAGAGAAGGGGCAGGGTATCAGCCCCAGCATTTT	CASREGAGYQPQHF
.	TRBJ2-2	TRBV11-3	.	TGTGCCAGCAGCTTAGATTTGGGCCGGGGTCACACCGGGGAGCTGTTTTTT	CASSLDLGRGHTGELFF
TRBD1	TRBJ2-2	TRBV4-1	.	TGCGCCAGCAGCCAATCTTACAGGGGGGACACCGGGGAGCTGTTTTTT	CASSQSYRGDTGELFF
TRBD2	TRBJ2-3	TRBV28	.	TGTGCCAGCAGTACGGCGGGTAGCGGGATATATACGCAGTATTTT	CASSTAGSGIYTQYF
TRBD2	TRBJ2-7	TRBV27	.	TGTGCCAGCAGTTCAGAGGGACTAGCGGTCTACGAGCAGTACTTC	CASSSEGLAVYEQYF
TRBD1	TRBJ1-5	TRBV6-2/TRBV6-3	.	TGTGCCAGCAGTTACGTCGGACAGGGCTTGAGCAATCAGCCCCAGCATTTT	CASSYVGQGLSNQPQHF
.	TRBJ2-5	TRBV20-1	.	TGCAGTGCTAGTGGTGGGAGGAGTTTGGAGACCCAGTACTTC	CSASGGRSLETQYF
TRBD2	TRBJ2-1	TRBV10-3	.	TGTGCCATCAGTGAGTGGGAGGGGACTAGCGGGGGTTCCTACAATGAGCAGTTCTTC	CAISEWEGTSGGSYNEQFF
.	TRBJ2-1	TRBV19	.	TGTGCCAGTAGTATACCGGGAGCTTACAATGAGCAGTTCTTC	CASSIPGAYNEQFF
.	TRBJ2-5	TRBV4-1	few	TGCGCCAGCAGCCCCATAACAGGGTTCGTAGAGACCCAGTACTTC	CASSPITGFVETQYF
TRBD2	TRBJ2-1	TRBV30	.	TGTGCCTGGAGTCCCAGACTAGCGGGAACGAATGAGCAGTTCTTC	CAWSPRLAGTNEQFF
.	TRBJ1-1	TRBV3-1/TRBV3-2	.	TGTGCCAGCAGCCCCCTCGGGCGGGGGAGGACTGAAGCTTTCTTT	CASSPLGRGRTEAFF
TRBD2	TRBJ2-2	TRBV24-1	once	TGTGCCACCAGTGATATGACTAGCGGGCTTCCGAACACCGGGGAGCTGTTTTTT	CATSDMTSGLPNTGELFF
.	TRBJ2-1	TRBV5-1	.	TGCGCCAGCAGCTCCCTCTCACTAGCCCCATCCGCGCAGTTCTTC	CASSSLSLAPSAQFF
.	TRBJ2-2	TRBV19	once	TGTGCCAGTAGTATCCCGCAGGGTGGCACCGGGGAGCTGTTTTTT	CASSIPQGGTGELFF
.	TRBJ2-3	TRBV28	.	TGTGCCAGCAGTTTCAGAGGAAGGCAGATCACAGATACGCAGTATTTT	CASSFRGRQITDTQYF
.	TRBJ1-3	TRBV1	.	TGCACCAGCAGCCATCCCACAGGGGTTCTCTCTGGAAACACCATATATTTT	CTSSHPTGVLSGNTIYF
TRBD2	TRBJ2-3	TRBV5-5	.	TGTGCCAGCAGCTCGCAGCGGGAGTCGAATACGCAGTATTTT	CASSSQRESNTQYF
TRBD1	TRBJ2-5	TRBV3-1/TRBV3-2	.	TGTGCCAGCAGCCAAGGGGGGACAGGGAAAAAAGAGACCCAGTACTTC	CASSQGGTGKKETQYF
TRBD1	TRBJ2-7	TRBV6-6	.	TGTGCCAGCAGCCCGTCAACCGGGACAGGGTCCTACGAGCAGTACTTC	CASSPSTGTGSYEQYF
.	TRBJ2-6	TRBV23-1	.	TGCGCCAGCAGTCAATCCGTCAGCTCTGGGGCCAACGTCCTGACTTTC	CASSQSVSSGANVLTF
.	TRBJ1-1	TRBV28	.	TGTGCCAGCAGGGACACCTTGAACACTGAAGCTTTCTTT	CASRDTLNTEAFF
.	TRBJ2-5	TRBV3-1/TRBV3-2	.	TGTGCCAGCAGCCAAGAAGGGGGAGAGACCCAGTACTTC	CASSQEGGETQYF
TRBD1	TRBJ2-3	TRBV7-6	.	TGTGCCAGCAGCTTGAGGGGACAGGGTAGCACAGATACGCAGTATTTT	CASSLRGQGSTDTQYF
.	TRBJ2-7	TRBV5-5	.	TGTGCCAGCAGCTGGGGGGACCGGCTCTACGAGCAGTACTTC	CASSWGDRLYEQYF
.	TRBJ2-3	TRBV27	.	TGTGCCAGCAGGAGCGGGCTGGGCACAGATACGCAGTATTTT	CASRSGLGTDTQYF
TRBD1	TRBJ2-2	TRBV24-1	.	TGTGCCACCAGTGACCCTGGACAGGGGGCGTACACCGGGGAGCTGTTTTTT	CATSDPGQGAYTGELFF
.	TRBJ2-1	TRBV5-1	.	TGCGCCAGCAGCTTGGGCCCGGGGTTAGGCTTTAATGAGCAGTTCTTC	CASSLGPGLGFNEQFF
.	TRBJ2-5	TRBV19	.	TGTGCCAGTAGGCCTGGGACTGCTCAAGAGACCCAGTACTTC	CASRPGTAQETQYF
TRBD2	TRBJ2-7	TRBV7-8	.	TGTGCCAGCAGCTTCCTTGCGGCGGGGGGGTCCTACGAGCAGTACTTC	CASSFLAAGGSYEQYF
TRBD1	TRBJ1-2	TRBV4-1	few	TGCGCCAGCAGCCAAGTTACCGGGACAGGAGATGGCTACACCTTC	CASSQVTGTGDGYTF
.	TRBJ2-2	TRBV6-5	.	TGTGCCAGCAGCCAATTCGGTTCGAACACCGGGGAGCTGTTTTTT	CASSQFGSNTGELFF
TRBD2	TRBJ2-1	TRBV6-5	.	TGTGCCAGCATTAGACTAGCGGATGGGAATGAGCAGTTCTTC	CASIRLADGNEQFF